This TCR beta chain was identified in a study of blood T cell repertoires in COVID-19. Turning to the study itself: Samples of COVID-19 (acute and convalescent) were obtained from the United States, Italy and Spain.

Clones were read by immunoSEQ multiplex PCR, and TCRdb kept only the in-frame ones, dropping some. The sample consists of tens of thousands of clones, approximately 89% of them appearing once. Germline V gene sequence: CDR1 SGHNT, CDR2 YENEEA. The CDR3 spans 16 residues. Trimming cost V 5 bases and J 4 bases, with 17 bases left between them. The chain joins TRBV11-3 to TRBJ2-2; D might be TRBD1 (7 bases). This receptor was identified in a man aged 45-65 years with acute or convalescent COVID-19. Sequencing used peripheral blood. The CDR3 sequence is CASSQDYRGATGELFF. The CDR3 DNA reads as TGTGCCAGCAGCCAGGACTACAGGGGTGCCACCGGGGAGCTGTTTTTT.